A single sample is the source of the 23 T cell receptor beta chains below, sequenced in a study of control samples from healthy donors and cancer patients. Sequencing used immunoSEQ multiplex PCR; TCRdb keeps in-frame clones, though not all of them. The table records around 100,000 clones, about 90% of them present only once. Sequencing was done on a sample of blood. These TCRs come from a woman aged 45-65 years in good health.

The chain carries TRBV7-2 and TRBJ1-3; D not certain. The CDR3 extends over 17 amino acids. V lost 3 bases and J 0 bases, leaving 15 bases between the germline ends. Germline V gene sequence: CDR1 SGHTA, CDR2 FQGNSA. CDR3 DNA: TGTGCCAGCAGCTTGGATGGAACGGTGAGCTCTGGAAACACCATATATTTT. Translation: CASSLDGTVSSGNTIYF.

The V call is TRBV3-1 (or the pseudogene TRBV3-2), the J call TRBJ1-1, with D unresolved. Germline CDR1 is LGHDT and CDR2 is YNNKEL (reference sequence). The CDR3 is 15 amino acids. The V and J ends lost 1 base and 4 bases respectively, with 13 bases between them. The CDR3 bases are TGTGCCAGCAGCCAAGGTTCTCCGGGGAGCACTGAAGCTTTCTTT. This gives the protein CASSQGSPGSTEAFF.

The rearrangement links TRBV12-5 to TRBJ2-3; 10 nucleotides match TRBD2. V lost 4 bases, J lost 5 bases, and 6 bases stayed unmatched. Germline CDR1 LGHNT, CDR2 FRNRAP. The CDR3 sequence is 15 residues long. DNA for the CDR3: TGTGCTAGTGGTTCGAGCGGGGGGGCAGGAGATACGCAGTATTTT. Its protein product is CASGSSGGAGDTQYF.

V and J are TRBV10-1 and TRBJ1-6, with TRBD1 matching 9 bases. J gave up 8 bases and V 6 bases, and 5 bases lay outside the gene matches. CDR1 and CDR2 (germline): WNHNN, SYGVQD (reference sequence). This CDR3 is 14 amino acids long. CDR3 bases: TGCGCCAGCAGCCCGAGACAGGGGGATTCACCCCTCCACTTT. Translation gives CASSPRQGDSPLHF.

The rearrangement joins TRBV10-2 to TRBJ1-5; TRBD1 matches 9 bases. Germline values: CDR1 WSHSY, CDR2 SAAADI. This CDR3 spans 13 amino acids. The ends lost 11 bases at V and 1 base at J; junction bases unmatched: 3. The CDR3 region is CAAGQGSNQPQHF. CDR3 in DNA: TGCGCCGCTGGACAGGGGAGCAATCAGCCCCAGCATTTT.

V gene TRBV11-2 combines with J gene TRBJ1-2; no firm D call. Deletions cut 0 bases from V and 8 bases from J, with 13 bases between. CDR1 and CDR2 (germline): SGHAT, FQNNGV. The CDR3 extends over 14 amino acids. This CDR3 is CASSLDLAEEGYTF. The CDR3 DNA reads TGTGCCAGCAGCTTAGATTTGGCCGAGGAAGGCTACACCTTC.

The rearrangement uses TRBV27 and TRBJ2-5; tentative D call: TRBD1 (5 bases). V dropped 4 bases and J dropped 4 bases, with 25 bases sitting between them. Germline CDR1 and CDR2: MNHEY and SMNVEV (reference sequence). The CDR3 has 18 residues. CDR3: CASSSMRQGRYAPETQYF. The CDR3 nucleotides are TGTGCCAGCAGTTCCATGAGGCAGGGCCGTTACGCCCCAGAGACCCAGTACTTC.

V gene TRBV19 combines with J gene TRBJ1-2; 9 bases line up with TRBD1. The CDR3 totals 16 residues. CDR1 LNHDA and CDR2 SQIVND come from the germline V gene (reference sequence). V dropped 6 bases and J dropped 2; count of bases not matched to a gene: 10. The CDR3 nucleotides read TGTGCCAGTAGATTGACCGGGACAGGGATGAACTATGGCTACACCTTC. Protein sequence: CASRLTGTGMNYGYTF.

By sample share, this clone is medium-sized. The chain recombines TRBV6-5 with TRBJ1-4; the D is unclear. The V end was cut by 7 bases, the J end by 2 bases, with 11 bases between. CDR1 is MNHEY and CDR2 is SVGAGI in the germline V gene. The CDR3 runs 14 residues. In DNA form, the CDR3 reads TGTGCCAGCAAGCATCAGAATACTAATGAAAAACTGTTTTTT. Its protein product is CASKHQNTNEKLFF.

V and J are TRBV30 and TRBJ1-2, with TRBD1 matching over 8 bases. Germline V gene data show CDR1 as GTSNPN and CDR2 as SVGIG (reference sequence). V lost 5 bases to trimming and J lost 5 bases; unmatched junction nucleotides: 10. The CDR3 is 14 residues long. For the CDR3, the DNA is TGTGCCTGGGAGGGGACAGGTTCGTGGTATGGCTACACCTTC. Its translation is CAWEGTGSWYGYTF.

The V gene is TRBV5-1, the J gene TRBJ1-6; D is unresolved. In germline, CDR1 is SGHRS, CDR2 YFSETQ. Between the trimmed V and J ends, which lost 8 bases and 0 bases, there was a span of 9 bases. This CDR3 comprises 14 residues. The CDR3 loop is CASADGSYNSPLHF. CDR3 nucleotides: TGCGCCAGTGCGGACGGCTCCTATAATTCACCCCTCCACTTT.

The rearrangement joins TRBV3-1 (or the pseudogene TRBV3-2) to TRBJ2-5; no reliable D call. CDR3 length equals 14 residues. V was shortened by 1 base and J by 2 bases, with 8 bases between the two germline ends. Germline CDR1 and CDR2: LGHDT and YNNKEL (reference sequence). The CDR3 is CASSQVYGQETQYF. CDR3 nucleotide sequence: TGTGCCAGCAGCCAAGTATACGGGCAAGAGACCCAGTACTTC.

In nucleotides, the CDR3 is TGTGCCACCAGCAAGTTTCCGACTATTGGAGAGACCCAGTACTTC. Its translation: CATSKFPTIGETQYF. The V and J genes are TRBV15 and TRBJ2-5, with D maybe TRBD2 (5 bases). The length of the CDR3 is 15 residues. CDR1 is LNHNV and CDR2 is YYDKDF in the germline V gene (reference sequence). V gave up 4 bases and J gave up 4 bases, with 16 bases separating them.

The chain recombines TRBV12-5 with TRBJ2-5, with TRBD1 identical over 8 bases. The germline V gene has CDR1 LGHNT and CDR2 FRNRAP. The V gene end was trimmed by 6 bases and the J gene end by 0 bases; junction bases not matched to a gene: 9. This CDR3 region has 16 residues. Here the CDR3 DNA reads TGTGCTAGTGGCCAGGGGGCAAGCGGAGACCAAGAGACCCAGTACTTC. Translation gives CASGQGASGDQETQYF.

The chain employs TRBV28 and TRBJ2-7, with 7 bases identical to TRBD2. CDR1 MDHEN and CDR2 SYDVKM come from the germline V gene. CDR3 size: 17 residues. With 5 bases clipped from V and 2 bases from J, the junction kept 15 bases outside the gene matches. The CDR3 DNA reads as TGTGCCAGCAGTCCCCGTGTTTGGCGGGAGATACCCTACGAGCAGTACGTC. Amino acid sequence: CASSPRVWREIPYEQYV.

CDR3 protein: CAWSLIANEQFF. As DNA, the CDR3 is TGTGCCTGGAGCCTAATAGCGAATGAGCAGTTCTTC. The J gene is TRBJ2-1, the V gene TRBV30; TRBD2 is a possible D gene (5 bases). Germline V gives CDR1 GTSNPN, CDR2 SVGIG (reference sequence). Between the trimmed V and J ends, which lost 3 bases and 7 bases, there was a span of 10 bases. There are 12 residues in the CDR3.

The chain couples TRBV30 to TRBJ1-5; the D is unclear. CDR1 is GTSNPN and CDR2 is SVGIG in the germline V gene (reference sequence). V was clipped by 1 base and J by 0 bases, with 7 bases between them. CDR3 length: 14 residues. As DNA, the CDR3 is TGTGCCTGGAGTGGAGAGTATAGCAATCAGCCCCAGCATTTT. This codes for CAWSGEYSNQPQHF.

The V and J genes are TRBV19 and TRBJ1-5, with a tentative D call TRBD1 (6 bases). V was cut by 10 bases and J by 0 bases, with 16 bases left in between. The CDR3 is made up of 15 amino acids. Per germline, CDR1 LNHDA and CDR2 SQIVND (reference sequence). CDR3 sequence (DNA): TGTGCCACCACGGACGGGGGCTATAGCAATCAGCCCCAGCATTTT. This gives the protein CATTDGGYSNQPQHF.

This chain connects TRBV20-1 to TRBJ1-1, with D maybe TRBD1 (5 bases). Trimming cost V 3 bases and J 3 bases, with 11 bases left between them. The CDR3 extends over 13 amino acids. The germline V gene encodes CDR1 DFQATT and CDR2 SNEGSKA (reference sequence). The DNA for the CDR3 is TGCAGTGCTAGTCGGCTAGGGGACACTGAAGCTTTCTTT. Amino acid sequence: CSASRLGDTEAFF.

This chain connects TRBV30 to TRBJ2-1; perhaps TRBD2 as D (7 bases). The CDR3 consists of 14 residues. With 5 bases removed from V and 9 bases from J, the gap between germline ends came to 20 bases. From germline, CDR1 is GTSNPN and CDR2 SVGIG (reference sequence). CDR3 nucleotides: TGTGCCTGGGGGAGGGGGGGCCTTCTCCCTGAGCAGTTCTTC. It specifies CAWGRGGLLPEQFF. Full variable domain (remainder filled in from reference TRBV30 and TRBJ2-1): SQTIHQWPATLVQPVGSPLSLECTVEGTSNPNLYWYRQAAGRGLQLLFYSVGIGQISSEVPQNLSASRPQDRQFILSSKKLLLSDSGFYLCAWGRGGLLPEQFFGPGTRLTVL.

V gene TRBV7-3 combines with J gene TRBJ2-1; TRBD2 matches 8 bases. In germline, CDR1 is SGHTA, CDR2 FQGTGA. This CDR3 has 17 amino acids. The V segment lost 3 bases and the J segment 10 bases; nucleotides outside the gene matches: 17. CDR3 loop: CASSFLSPGLVGGEQFF. In nucleotides, the CDR3 is TGTGCCAGCAGCTTCCTTTCACCGGGACTAGTTGGGGGAGAGCAGTTCTTC.

V gene TRBV4-3 combines with J gene TRBJ1-4, with D perhaps TRBD1 (6 bases). V dropped 0 bases and J dropped 1 base, with 15 bases sitting between them. The CDR3 spans 18 residues. CDR1 and CDR2 from the germline V gene are LGHNA and YSLEER. CDR3 sequence reads: CASSQERAGGGTNEKLFF. CDR3 DNA: TGCGCCAGCAGCCAAGAAAGGGCAGGAGGGGGAACTAATGAAAAACTGTTTTTT.

The chain combines TRBV4-3 with TRBJ2-5, with D perhaps matching TRBD1 or TRBD2 (5 bases each). The V end lost 2 bases, the J end lost 5 bases, and 15 bases lay between the germline ends. The CDR3 has 15 residues. In germline, CDR1 is LGHNA, CDR2 YSLEER. The CDR3 sequence: CASSQSPGPRETQYF. DNA of the CDR3: TGCGCCAGCAGCCAATCGCCGGGGCCCCGGGAGACCCAGTACTTC.